These T cell receptor beta chains were read from a single sample in a study of cytomegalovirus exposure and HLA in healthy donors. Libraries were prepared by immunoSEQ multiplex PCR; TCRdb keeps only in-frame clonotypes and omits some of them. The repertoire holds about 160,000 clones, with 75% to 80% as singletons. Sequences were obtained from PBMCs. The receptors originated from a woman aged 45-60 years in good health and CMV-seropositive. CDR3s include the opening cysteine and the closing phenylalanine or tryptophan. D genes are given only for firm matches. Size tells how often a clone was seen (once, few, many) or the class of an expanded clone, and some rows leave it out.

J gene: TRBJ2-3; D gene: TRBD1; V gene: TRBV7-9; clone size: -; CDR3 protein: CASSFGQGSTDTQYF; CDR3 DNA: TGTGCCAGCAGCTTCGGACAGGGTAGCACAGATACGCAGTATTTT
J gene: TRBJ1-2; D gene: -; V gene: TRBV2; clone size: -; CDR3 protein: CASSDLAARPAYGYTF; CDR3 DNA: TGTGCCAGCAGTGACCTAGCAGCGCGACCAGCGTATGGCTACACCTTC
J gene: TRBJ2-2; D gene: -; V gene: TRBV7-3; clone size: -; CDR3 protein: CASSFSSNTGELFF; CDR3 DNA: TGTGCCAGCAGCTTTAGCTCGAACACCGGGGAGCTGTTTTTT
J gene: TRBJ1-5; D gene: -; V gene: TRBV25-1; clone size: few; CDR3 protein: CASSSEGNQPQHF; CDR3 DNA: TGTGCCAGCAGTTCCGAGGGAAATCAGCCCCAGCATTTT
J gene: TRBJ2-1; D gene: -; V gene: TRBV29-1; clone size: -; CDR3 protein: CSVGSGGPTRSYNEQFF; CDR3 DNA: TGCAGCGTTGGGTCGGGGGGCCCGACGCGCTCCTACAATGAGCAGTTCTTC
J gene: TRBJ1-4; D gene: TRBD1; V gene: TRBV29-1; clone size: -; CDR3 protein: CSVRTGREKLFF; CDR3 DNA: TGCAGCGTTCGGACAGGGAGGGAAAAACTGTTTTTT
J gene: TRBJ2-5; D gene: -; V gene: TRBV5-4; clone size: -; CDR3 protein: CASSLKDPGLPQYF; CDR3 DNA: TGTGCCAGCAGCTTGAAGGATCCGGGACTCCCACAGTACTTC
J gene: TRBJ2-7; D gene: -; V gene: TRBV30; clone size: -; CDR3 protein: CAWSGDPGLSGYEQYF; CDR3 DNA: TGTGCCTGGAGTGGGGACCCGGGACTGAGCGGTTACGAGCAGTACTTC
J gene: TRBJ2-4; D gene: TRBD2; V gene: TRBV4-1; clone size: -; CDR3 protein: CASSPLAGVKNIQYF; CDR3 DNA: TGCGCCAGCAGCCCATTAGCGGGAGTCAAAAACATTCAGTACTTC
J gene: TRBJ2-1; D gene: -; V gene: TRBV19; clone size: -; CDR3 protein: CASSIMVGGNPLNEQFF; CDR3 DNA: TGTGCCAGTAGTATAATGGTAGGGGGAAATCCCTTAAATGAGCAGTTCTTC
J gene: TRBJ2-1; D gene: -; V gene: TRBV19; clone size: -; CDR3 protein: CASSTATRSEQFF; CDR3 DNA: TGTGCCAGTAGTACCGCTACTAGAAGTGAGCAGTTCTTC
J gene: TRBJ1-1; D gene: -; V gene: TRBV7-9; clone size: once; CDR3 protein: CASTTLAGSGEAFF; CDR3 DNA: TGTGCCAGCACCACCCTAGCGGGGTCTGGTGAAGCTTTCTTT
J gene: TRBJ1-4; D gene: -; V gene: TRBV11-2; clone size: -; CDR3 protein: CASSSFGGQVEKLFF; CDR3 DNA: TGTGCCAGCAGCTCTTTCGGGGGGCAGGTCGAAAAACTGTTTTTT
J gene: TRBJ2-7; D gene: TRBD1; V gene: TRBV5-1; clone size: -; CDR3 protein: CASSQDRGGEQYF; CDR3 DNA: TGCGCCAGCAGTCAGGACAGGGGAGGTGAGCAGTACTTC
J gene: TRBJ1-2; D gene: -; V gene: TRBV18; clone size: -; CDR3 protein: CASSPAVGDGYTF; CDR3 DNA: TGTGCCAGCTCACCAGCTGTAGGGGATGGCTACACCTTC
J gene: TRBJ2-7; D gene: TRBD1; V gene: TRBV11-2; clone size: -; CDR3 protein: CASSLAGPGQGLYEQYF; CDR3 DNA: TGTGCCAGCAGCTTAGCCGGGCCGGGACAGGGCTTGTACGAGCAGTACTTC
J gene: TRBJ2-5; D gene: -; V gene: TRBV19; clone size: -; CDR3 protein: CASSSLGQETQYF; CDR3 DNA: TGTGCCAGTAGTTCCCTGGGCCAGGAGACCCAGTACTTC
J gene: TRBJ2-7; D gene: -; V gene: TRBV2; clone size: -; CDR3 protein: CASTGNYEQYF; CDR3 DNA: TGTGCCAGTACAGGGAACTACGAGCAGTACTTC
J gene: TRBJ1-2; D gene: TRBD1; V gene: TRBV4-3; clone size: once; CDR3 protein: CASSQEGGRGLGYTF; CDR3 DNA: TGCGCCAGCAGCCAAGAAGGGGGCAGGGGGCTCGGCTACACCTTC
J gene: TRBJ2-7; D gene: TRBD2; V gene: TRBV28; clone size: -; CDR3 protein: CASTPAGGAYYEQYF; CDR3 DNA: TGTGCCAGCACCCCAGCGGGGGGGGCATACTACGAGCAGTACTTC
J gene: TRBJ1-6; D gene: -; V gene: TRBV6-5; clone size: few; CDR3 protein: CASSSTGYSYNSPLHF; CDR3 DNA: TGTGCCAGCAGTTCGACAGGTTACTCCTATAATTCACCCCTCCACTTT
J gene: TRBJ1-3; D gene: -; V gene: TRBV4-1; clone size: -; CDR3 protein: CASSQGARGPSGNTIYF; CDR3 DNA: TGCGCCAGCAGCCAAGGTGCCCGCGGGCCCTCTGGAAACACCATATATTTT
J gene: TRBJ2-1; D gene: TRBD2; V gene: TRBV19; clone size: -; CDR3 protein: CASSIRSGINEQFF; CDR3 DNA: TGTGCCAGTAGTATAAGGAGCGGGATAAATGAGCAGTTCTTC
J gene: TRBJ1-4; D gene: -; V gene: TRBV10-2; clone size: -; CDR3 protein: CASSEYRNEKLFF; CDR3 DNA: TGCGCCAGCAGTGAGTACAGGAATGAAAAACTGTTTTTT
J gene: TRBJ2-2; D gene: -; V gene: TRBV5-1; clone size: -; CDR3 protein: CASSETANTGELFF; CDR3 DNA: TGCGCCAGCAGTGAGACAGCGAACACCGGGGAGCTGTTTTTT
J gene: TRBJ2-3; D gene: -; V gene: TRBV7-3; clone size: -; CDR3 protein: CASSSGFTDTQYF; CDR3 DNA: TGTGCCAGCAGCTCGGGATTCACAGATACGCAGTATTTT
J gene: TRBJ1-3; D gene: -; V gene: TRBV5-1; clone size: -; CDR3 protein: CASSLGSGYSGNTIYF; CDR3 DNA: TGCGCCAGCAGCTTGGGGTCAGGTTACTCTGGAAACACCATATATTTT
J gene: TRBJ1-5; D gene: TRBD1; V gene: TRBV4-3; clone size: -; CDR3 protein: CASSQDLGQGFGQPQHF; CDR3 DNA: TGCGCCAGCAGCCAAGATTTGGGACAGGGGTTTGGGCAGCCCCAGCATTTT
J gene: TRBJ2-7; D gene: -; V gene: TRBV5-6; clone size: few; CDR3 protein: CASSFYSVGGGPYEQYF; CDR3 DNA: TGTGCCAGCAGCTTCTACTCGGTGGGAGGGGGGCCATACGAGCAGTACTTC
J gene: TRBJ2-5; D gene: TRBD1; V gene: TRBV23-1; clone size: -; CDR3 protein: CASSQSGPRTGLQETQYF; CDR3 DNA: TGCGCCAGCAGTCAATCGGGACCTAGGACAGGTCTCCAAGAGACCCAGTACTTC
J gene: TRBJ2-3; D gene: TRBD2; V gene: TRBV7-3; clone size: few; CDR3 protein: CASAGGSGDTQYF; CDR3 DNA: TGTGCCAGCGCGGGCGGGAGTGGTGATACGCAGTATTTT
J gene: TRBJ2-7; D gene: TRBD2; V gene: TRBV27; clone size: -; CDR3 protein: CASSLRAGTTNSYEQYF; CDR3 DNA: TGTGCCAGCAGTTTACGAGCCGGGACTACAAACTCCTACGAGCAGTACTTC
J gene: TRBJ1-2; D gene: TRBD1; V gene: TRBV5-6; clone size: few; CDR3 protein: CASSRTGGGYTF; CDR3 DNA: TGTGCCAGCAGCCGGACAGGGGGTGGCTACACCTTC
J gene: TRBJ2-3; D gene: TRBD2; V gene: TRBV4-3; clone size: -; CDR3 protein: CASSQDREGTQYF; CDR3 DNA: TGCGCCAGCAGCCAAGATCGGGAGGGGACGCAGTATTTT
J gene: TRBJ1-1; D gene: TRBD1; V gene: TRBV18; clone size: once; CDR3 protein: CASSPLRDRVNTEAFF; CDR3 DNA: TGTGCCAGCTCACCACTCCGGGACAGGGTGAACACTGAAGCTTTCTTT
J gene: TRBJ2-1; D gene: TRBD1; V gene: TRBV27; clone size: -; CDR3 protein: CASPPDRGINEQFF; CDR3 DNA: TGTGCCAGCCCCCCGGACAGGGGTATCAATGAGCAGTTCTTC
J gene: TRBJ1-2; D gene: -; V gene: TRBV28; clone size: -; CDR3 protein: CASSRVGGYTF; CDR3 DNA: TGTGCCAGCAGCAGGGTGGGCGGCTACACCTTC
J gene: TRBJ1-2; D gene: -; V gene: TRBV4-3; clone size: -; CDR3 protein: CASSQVGPRVDYGYTF; CDR3 DNA: TGCGCCAGCAGCCAAGTAGGCCCCAGGGTGGACTATGGCTACACCTTC
J gene: TRBJ2-2; D gene: -; V gene: TRBV7-2; clone size: -; CDR3 protein: CASSSPETGELFF; CDR3 DNA: TGTGCCAGCAGCTCCCCCGAGACCGGGGAGCTGTTTTTT
J gene: TRBJ1-1; D gene: -; V gene: TRBV19; clone size: -; CDR3 protein: CASSIRGTGREKSRAFF; CDR3 DNA: TGTGCCAGTAGTATACGGGGGACGGGCAGGGAAAAGAGTAGAGCTTTCTTT
J gene: TRBJ2-7; D gene: TRBD1; V gene: TRBV5-1; clone size: once; CDR3 protein: CASGKTGQTYEQYF; CDR3 DNA: TGCGCCAGCGGGAAGACAGGGCAAACCTACGAGCAGTACTTC
J gene: TRBJ2-1; D gene: TRBD2; V gene: TRBV12-5; clone size: -; CDR3 protein: CASGLVWSSGMRNEQFF; CDR3 DNA: TGTGCTAGTGGTTTGGTATGGTCGAGCGGGATGCGCAATGAGCAGTTCTTC